This T cell receptor (beta chain) is drawn from a study of blood T cells in healthy people across ages (dated by TCRdb to between 2014 and 2016). As for the study more broadly: In model experiments, roughly one uniquely barcoded TCR beta cDNA molecule per two T cells was captured by template switching. The donors were divided into four age groups: young (average approximately 17 years), middle-aged (about 40), aged (roughly 60) and long-lived (roughly 82). Two additional independent replicas of 1 million unique cDNA reads from the same blood draw were analyzed for two donors (one aged 18 to 30 and one aged 80 or older). Donors of different ages were randomly distributed across sequencing lanes to avoid experimental bias. Using deep sequencing normalized with unique cDNA molecular identifiers, the study measured how TCR beta repertoire diversity changes with age. Study-level results and caveats: Compared with the aged group, more naive CD4+ T cells, fewer expanded clones and increased TCR diversity were shown by the long-lived group, suggesting age selection. The CMV infection status of donors was not known, potentially confounding age-related changes in expanded clonotypes. Observed TCR beta diversity correlated strongly with the percentage of naive T cells measured by flow cytometry. Estimates of total diversity from one million sequenced T cells were regarded as lower bounds and underestimates. Observed TCR beta diversity per million T cells fell roughly linearly with age, and a significant reduction was already apparent by age approximately 40. Since profiling was done on bulk unsorted PBMCs, naive and antigen-experienced compartments could not be conclusively compared.

Library creation used 5' RACE. Sequencing used an Illumina HiSeq 2500. A second about 7 to 12 cycle PCR used a sample-barcoded 5' primer and a J-beta primer mix. A template-switch 5' adaptor carrying 12 random nucleotides introduced a unique molecular identifier onto each TCR beta cDNA molecule. At least 2.5 million CDR3-containing paired-end reads were obtained from each sample. First-strand cDNA synthesis was performed from all RNA using the Mint cDNA synthesis kit, with priming by a TRBC-specific oligonucleotide. Following uracil-DNA glycosylase treatment, a first 18-cycle PCR with universal primers M1SS and BC2_uni_R was performed on all cDNA. For the original study's pipeline: For normalization, 1 million high-quality reads, each with a distinct molecular identifier, were randomly selected from each sample. Instead of being binned into consensus sequences, reads with shared molecular identifiers were discarded. MiTCR, with a Q25 quality threshold and the strictest error-elimination algorithm, was used for CDR3 identification, clonotype clustering and error correction. Lower-bound total TCR beta diversity was estimated with a nonparametric unseen species model using Euler transformation. TCRdb cleaned the public reads at Q25 with fastp, built clones with MiXCR and kept in-frame beta chains. Rows are combined by CDR3 protein, so each entry shows the most common genes and DNA. In this record, the V and J calls reflect TCRdb's handling and not the investigators' own analysis. The sample table shows fewer than 900,000 distinct CDR3 sequences, and 36% are seen once. Together, the top ten hold 13% of the sample.

Details on this clonotype: This receptor's antigen is unknown. No per-base quality is available; no much larger clone lies one base away.

From cysteine to phenylalanine, the CDR3 is 12 amino acids long. Just the 36-base CDR3 DNA is kept, in frame starting at base 1. Per the germline V gene (reference sequence), DFQATT is the CDR1 and SNEGSKA is the CDR2. The germline V and J ends show losses of 3 bases and 12 bases respectively, and no gene match explains 7 bases of the junction. The donors were roughly 39 Caucasian individuals from Russia, aged roughly 6 to 95 years, who were systemically healthy. Each donor gave ten milliliters of peripheral blood, drawn into EDTA-treated Vacutainer tubes. Ficoll-Paque density-gradient centrifugation was used to isolate PBMCs, with at least 7 million obtained per sample. Trizol reagent was used to extract total RNA from the PBMCs, yielding at least 5 micrograms per sample. For every donor, flow cytometry on a PBMC aliquot measured the percentage of naive CD45RAhigh/CD27high T cells.

The chain was built from TRBV20-1 and TRBJ2-4, with 8 bases in between that match TRBD2. The TCR comes from a man between 18 and 29 years old in good health. Sequenced input: blood. In nucleotide form, the sequence is TGCAGTGCTAGGGGAGCGGGGGCCGGTCAGTACTTC. It translates as CSARGAGAGQYF.